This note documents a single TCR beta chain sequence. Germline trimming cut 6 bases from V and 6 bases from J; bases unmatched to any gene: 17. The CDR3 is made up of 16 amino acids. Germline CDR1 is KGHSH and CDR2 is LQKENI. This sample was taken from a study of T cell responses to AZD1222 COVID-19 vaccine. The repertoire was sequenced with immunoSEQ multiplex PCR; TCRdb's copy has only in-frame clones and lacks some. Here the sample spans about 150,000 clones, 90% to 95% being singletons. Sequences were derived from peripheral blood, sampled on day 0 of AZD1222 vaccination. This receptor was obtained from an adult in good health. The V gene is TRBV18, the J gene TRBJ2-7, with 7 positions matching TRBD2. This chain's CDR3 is CASSLSGPRVGREQYF. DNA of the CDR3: TGTGCCAGCTCCCTTAGCGGGCCCAGGGTCGGGCGCGAGCAGTACTTC.